A selection of T cell receptor beta chains follows, all from one sample in a study of OX40 agonist ivuxolimab in advanced cancers. Assay used: immunoSEQ multiplex PCR; TCRdb lists only in-frame clones, some missing. Of approximately 77,000 clones listed, 80% to 95% are singletons. Here the sequenced sample was CD4+ or CD8+ T cells sorted from blood, taken in a trial of the OX40 agonist ivuxolimab. Receptor source: an adult with an advanced solid tumor such as melanoma, head and neck, liver or kidney cancer. The CDR3 runs from the conserved cysteine through the conserved F or W. The D gene is left open where the match is weak. Clone sizes are given selectively: once, few, many, or a class where the clone is expanded.

CDR3aa	CDR3nt	j_gene	abundance	v_gene	d_gene
CASREGLANTEAFF	TGTGCCAGCAGGGAGGGGCTGGCGAACACTGAAGCTTTCTTT	TRBJ1-1	NA	TRBV2	NA
CASNDGNTGELFF	TGTGCCAGCAACGACGGGAACACCGGGGAGCTGTTTTTT	TRBJ2-2	NA	TRBV11-3	NA
CASSLTGENYGYTF	TGTGCCAGCAGCTTGACAGGCGAAAACTATGGCTACACCTTC	TRBJ1-2	NA	TRBV5-4	NA
CASSGSGTGATGYTF	TGTGCCAGCAGTGGGTCCGGGACAGGGGCCACTGGCTACACCTTC	TRBJ1-2	NA	TRBV6-1	TRBD1
CASSPGRGTETQYF	TGCGCCAGCAGCCCGGGACGGGGGACAGAGACCCAGTACTTC	TRBJ2-5	NA	TRBV5-1	NA
CASGFDSFLQETQYF	TGTGCTAGTGGTTTTGACTCATTCCTCCAAGAGACCCAGTACTTC	TRBJ2-5	NA	TRBV12-5	NA
CASSSYSGVEAFF	TGTGCCAGCAGCTCCTACTCAGGAGTTGAAGCTTTCTTT	TRBJ1-1	NA	TRBV7-3	NA
CASSSGQGENQPQHF	TGTGCCAGCAGTTCGGGACAGGGTGAAAATCAGCCCCAGCATTTT	TRBJ1-5	NA	TRBV28	TRBD1
CASSRQGSEPQHF	TGTGCCAGCAGCCGACAGGGGAGTGAGCCCCAGCATTTT	TRBJ1-5	NA	TRBV7-2	TRBD1
CASSRQELAGGYNEQFF	TGTGCCAGCAGTAGGCAGGAACTAGCGGGAGGGTACAATGAGCAGTTCTTC	TRBJ2-1	NA	TRBV5-6	TRBD2
CASSLASGRIHEQYF	TGCGCCAGCAGCTTGGCTAGCGGGAGGATCCACGAGCAGTACTTC	TRBJ2-7	NA	TRBV5-1	TRBD2
CASSEMVAGELFF	TGTGCCAGCAGTGAAATGGTAGCCGGGGAGCTGTTTTTT	TRBJ2-2	NA	TRBV2	NA
CASILAGINTGELFF	TGTGCCAGCATCCTAGCCGGGATAAACACCGGGGAGCTGTTTTTT	TRBJ2-2	NA	TRBV28	NA
CAISVTGMGTEAFF	TGTGCCATCAGCGTGACAGGGATGGGGACTGAAGCTTTCTTT	TRBJ1-1	once	TRBV10-3	TRBD1
CASSGDRVYSPLHF	TGTGCCAGCAGCGGGGACAGGGTTTATTCACCCCTCCACTTT	TRBJ1-6	NA	TRBV9	TRBD1
CASSVEWGVRGYTF	TGTGCCAGCAGTGTTGAATGGGGGGTGAGAGGCTACACCTTC	TRBJ1-2	NA	TRBV6-5	NA
CASSNQRAATGNTIYF	TGTGCCAGTAGTAATCAGCGGGCGGCGACTGGAAACACCATATATTTT	TRBJ1-3	NA	TRBV19	NA
CASSSGLARNEQFF	TGTGCCAGCAGCTCGGGACTAGCGCGCAATGAGCAGTTCTTC	TRBJ2-1	NA	TRBV7-2	TRBD2
CANPQRWDRKGANVLTF	TGTGCCAACCCCCAGAGATGGGACAGGAAAGGGGCCAACGTCCTGACTTTC	TRBJ2-6	NA	TRBV19	TRBD1
CASSVAPGGQPQHF	TGCGCCAGCAGCGTCGCCCCGGGCGGTCAGCCCCAGCATTTT	TRBJ1-5	once	TRBV5-1	NA
CASSPRRTEAFF	TGTGCCAGCTCACCTCGGCGGACTGAAGCTTTCTTT	TRBJ1-1	NA	TRBV18	NA
CSARTSGGETRYF	TGCAGCGCCCGGACTAGCGGGGGCGAGACCCGGTACTTC	TRBJ2-5	NA	TRBV29-1	TRBD2
CASSSSGGLNTEAFF	TGTGCCAGCAGCTCATCAGGGGGCCTGAACACTGAAGCTTTCTTT	TRBJ1-1	NA	TRBV7-9	TRBD1
CASSGALGNTIYF	TGTGCCAGCAGTGGGGCCCTGGGTAACACCATATATTTT	TRBJ1-3	NA	TRBV2	NA
CASSLSKGGGNTIYF	TGTGCCAGCAGTTTATCGAAGGGTGGTGGAAACACCATATATTTT	TRBJ1-3	once	TRBV28	NA
CASRDRGETQYF	TGTGCCAGCAGGGACAGGGGAGAGACCCAGTACTTC	TRBJ2-5	NA	TRBV2	TRBD1
CASSENTDTQYF	TGTGCCAGCAGCGAAAACACAGATACGCAGTATTTT	TRBJ2-3	NA	TRBV9	NA
CASSAKTSGGAFEQFF	TGTGCCAGCAGCGCCAAGACTAGCGGGGGGGCCTTTGAGCAGTTCTTC	TRBJ2-1	once	TRBV9	TRBD2
CASSMASGQANEKLFF	TGTGCCAGTAGTATGGCCAGCGGACAGGCTAATGAAAAACTGTTTTTT	TRBJ1-4	NA	TRBV19	TRBD1
CATFGETNEKLFF	TGTGCCACCTTTGGAGAAACTAATGAAAAACTGTTTTTT	TRBJ1-4	NA	TRBV19	NA
CASSESGTTITGELFF	TGCGCCAGCAGTGAGTCAGGGACTACTATAACCGGGGAGCTGTTTTTT	TRBJ2-2	NA	TRBV10-1	TRBD2
CASSLGGGASYNEQFF	TGTGCCAGCAGCTTGGGCGGGGGGGCGAGTTACAATGAGCAGTTCTTC	TRBJ2-1	NA	TRBV5-4	TRBD2
CASSEGAQFLEQFF	TGCGCCAGCAGTGAGGGAGCTCAGTTTTTGGAGCAGTTCTTC	TRBJ2-1	NA	TRBV10-1	NA
CAGGSGTANTGELFF	TGTGCCGGCGGTTCAGGGACAGCTAACACCGGGGAGCTGTTTTTT	TRBJ2-2	NA	TRBV19	TRBD1
CASKTQPNTGELFF	TGTGCCAGCAAAACCCAACCGAACACCGGGGAGCTGTTTTTT	TRBJ2-2	NA	TRBV27	NA
CAPGRERHRGAVF	TGTGCTCCGGGGAGGGAGAGACACCGGGGAGCTGTTTTT	TRBJ2-2	NA	TRBV30	TRBD2
CASSKTSGQETQYF	TGTGCCAGTAGTAAGACTAGCGGCCAAGAGACCCAGTACTTC	TRBJ2-5	NA	TRBV19	TRBD2